The T cell receptor beta chain described here comes from a study of blood T cell repertoires in COVID-19. Study-level information: The analysed material was cDNA or gDNA that came from T cells, B-cell-depleted T cells, or PBMCs.

Methods used by the authors: Nucleated cell counts were estimated from reference gene primer amplification. TCRdb keeps only in-frame clones here, not all; method: immunoSEQ multiplex PCR. V, J and clone size are those of that table, while D and trimming were read from the DNA. The data show roughly 90,000 clones, roughly 86% seen once. CDR1 is SGDLS, CDR2 YYNGEE, per germline. The germline V and J ends were trimmed by 0 bases and 2 bases, with 10 bases remaining between them. The CDR3 is 15 amino acids. In this sample, this clone turned up a few times. The sample comprised peripheral blood. V gene TRBV9 combines with J gene TRBJ2-3; maybe TRBD1 (5 bases). The sequence came from a human donor in a cohort sampled during active COVID-19. Here the CDR3 reads CASSVASGITDTQYF. CDR3 DNA: TGTGCCAGCAGCGTAGCTTCAGGGATCACAGATACGCAGTATTTT.